This TCR beta chain comes out of a study of PD-L1 blockade in urothelial cancer (dated by TCRdb to about 2017). Background for the entire study: All patients started therapy in about 2014 and received atezolizumab 1,200 mg intravenously every 3 weeks. About nine tenths of the roughly 30 patients were males with bladder-origin urothelial cancer, and about 65% of the roughly 30 reported a prior smoking history. The study, an exploratory multi-omic analysis, examined somatic, immune and clinical correlates of response to PD-L1 blockade with atezolizumab in urothelial cancer. Blood samples were analyzed at 3 weeks after treatment start (second dose) and at 6 weeks after treatment start. In the same patients who had TCR sequencing, pretreatment tumors also underwent whole exome sequencing and RNA sequencing. Under ten patients achieved durable clinical benefit and about 19 did not. Durable clinical benefit was defined as progression-free survival longer than 6 months, and TCR features were also tested against progression-free and overall survival. Pretreatment blood TCR-seq was available for under 35 patients, at least one posttreatment blood collection was obtained for roughly 24 patients, and tumor TCR-seq was available for roughly 24 patients. An ECOG performance status of 0 or 1 was recorded for the patients, and 0 to 3 prior chemotherapy regimens had been received by the patients. Blood samples gave a median of around 140,000 T cells and 80,000 or so unique TCRs, with a median clonality of roughly 0.081. Pretreatment tumor samples, along with matched peripheral blood collected serially before and after atezolizumab treatment, underwent TCR sequencing.

Overall study results and their limits: Improved progression-free and overall survival was found to be associated with pretreatment peripheral blood TCR clonality below the median. Because of the small sample size (n ≈ 31) and the many exploratory analyses performed, the results are intended to be regarded as hypothesis-generating. Greater expansion of tumor-associated TCR clones in peripheral blood 3 weeks after the start of treatment was observed in patients with durable benefit (n of about 20, p = 0.022).

As to this clone: Its antigen remains unidentified. No much larger clone exists at a distance of one base, and base qualities are not known.

Each PCR received spiked-in synthetic TCR analog templates so that absolute template abundance could be estimated from read counts. The immunoSEQ assay used bias-controlled V and J gene primers to amplify TCRbeta CDR3 regions from genomic DNA. Sequencing of rearranged TCRbeta segments was done at approximately 20X coverage. The source study handled its data this way. Clustering was used to correct sequencing errors, and CDR3s were annotated against IMGT to assign V, D and J genes. Downstream analyses used only productive TCRbeta rearrangements, leaving out any out-of-frame or stop-codon sequences. Clonality was calculated as one minus the Shannon entropy normalized by the log of the number of unique productive sequences. Fisher's exact test with Benjamini-Hochberg correction, using a cutoff of adjusted p below 0.01, was how clones that differed between time points or between blood and tumor were identified. This immuneACCESS table, as held by TCRdb, lists in-frame sequences with V and J called but not all clones. Of the missing ones, under half trace to an unresolved V gene in checked studies; the others have no known cause. V, J and clone size are taken as reported in that table, and D and trimming were inferred from the DNA itself. Within this sample are about 86,000 clones, with about 83% of them counted one time only. The ten largest clones add up to around 14% of the sample.

The CDR1 and CDR2 encoded by the germline V gene are SGDLS and YYNGEE. The CDR3 holds 17 amino acids from the cysteine to the phenylalanine. Only the CDR3 DNA stays, 51 bases, in frame from base 1. Ends trimmed: V by 3 bases, J by 2 bases; bases unmatched to a gene: 13. In the paper's terms, the time point label means: pretreatment peripheral blood. A total of around 30 patients with locally advanced or metastatic urothelial carcinoma, treated at Memorial Sloan Kettering on a trial protocol, made up the cohort. Peripheral blood mononuclear cells were collected pretreatment and during treatment, with between 1 and 8 total time points per patient. The Qiagen DNeasy Blood extraction kit was used to purify genomic DNA from total PBMCs and tumor samples. PBMCs were collected pretreatment and during treatment, and were isolated and stored as previously described.

Source: PBMCs, taken around atezolizumab (anti-PD-L1) treatment. This sequence uses TRBV9 and TRBJ1-2, and TRBD1 matches 7 of the central bases. The source is a man aged 60 to 69 with urothelial cancer. The CDR3 region: CASSGRQGVLLNYGYTF. The DNA is as follows: TGTGCCAGCAGCGGAAGACAGGGAGTTTTATTAAACTATGGCTACACCTTC.